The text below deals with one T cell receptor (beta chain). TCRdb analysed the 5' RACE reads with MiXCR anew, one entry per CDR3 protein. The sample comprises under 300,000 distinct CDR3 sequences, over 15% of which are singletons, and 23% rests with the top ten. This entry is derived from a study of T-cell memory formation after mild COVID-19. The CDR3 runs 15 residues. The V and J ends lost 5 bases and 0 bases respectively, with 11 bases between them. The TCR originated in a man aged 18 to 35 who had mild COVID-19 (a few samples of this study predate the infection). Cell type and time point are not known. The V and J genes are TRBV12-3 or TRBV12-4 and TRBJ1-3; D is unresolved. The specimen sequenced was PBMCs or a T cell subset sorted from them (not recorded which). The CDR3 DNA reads TGTGCCAGCAGTCCACGGGAGAGCTCTGGAAACACCATATATTTT. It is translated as CASSPRESSGNTIYF.